A selection of T cell receptor beta chains follows, all from one sample in a study of shared clonotypes between healthy human individuals. Measured with immunoSEQ multiplex PCR; TCRdb has only the in-frame clones, and not every one. The sample contains about 980,000 clones, roughly 72% of which appear only once. Material for sequencing was memory CD4+ T cells sorted from blood. The receptors derive from a man aged 18 to 30 in good health. Each CDR3 is given with its conserved first and last residue. The D gene is left open where the match is weak. Size tells how often a clone was seen (once, few, many) or the class of an expanded clone, and some rows leave it out.

J | D | size | V | CDR3 | DNA
TRBJ2-1 | TRBD1 | NA | TRBV25-1 | CASSVGRTGTRNEQFF | TGTGCCAGCAGTGTAGGCCGGACAGGTACGCGGAATGAGCAGTTCTTC
TRBJ1-2 | TRBD1 | NA | TRBV5-1 | CASSLTGVYGYTF | TGCGCCAGCAGCTTGACAGGGGTCTATGGCTACACCTTC
TRBJ2-3 | TRBD2 | few | TRBV5-1 | CASSLRGGREDTQYF | TGCGCCAGCAGCTTGCGGGGGGGCCGGGAAGATACGCAGTATTTT
TRBJ2-1 | TRBD2 | NA | TRBV19 | CASSETGGVYNEQFF | TGTGCCAGTAGTGAGACGGGAGGGGTCTACAATGAGCAGTTCTTC
TRBJ1-6 | TRBD1 | NA | TRBV9 | CASARDRGGVNSPLHF | TGTGCCAGCGCTCGAGACAGGGGCGGAGTGAATTCACCCCTCCACTTT
TRBJ1-1 | TRBD1 | NA | TRBV2 | CASSERAAGDRMNTEAFF | TGTGCCAGCAGTGAAAGGGCCGCGGGGGACAGGATGAACACTGAAGCTTTCTTT
TRBJ2-5 | NA | NA | TRBV4-1 | CASSPQGQETQYF | TGCGCCAGCAGCCCCCAGGGGCAAGAGACCCAGTACTTC
TRBJ2-1 | TRBD2 | once | TRBV2 | CASSLAGAGEQFF | TGTGCCAGCAGCCTAGCGGGAGCGGGGGAGCAGTTCTTC
TRBJ2-5 | NA | NA | TRBV18 | CASSPTSRGGETQYF | TGTGCCAGCTCACCCACCAGCCGGGGTGGAGAGACCCAGTACTTC
TRBJ2-3 | NA | few | TRBV7-2 | CASSSTDTQYF | TGTGCCAGCAGTAGCACAGATACGCAGTATTTT
TRBJ2-3 | TRBD2 | many | TRBV11-2 | CASSLDILGGTQYF | TGTGCCAGCAGCTTAGATATTTTGGGAGGGACGCAGTATTTT
TRBJ2-1 | NA | NA | TRBV25-1 | CASSESRVITYNEQFF | TGTGCCAGCAGTGAATCTAGGGTCATAACCTACAATGAGCAGTTCTTC
TRBJ1-4 | NA | NA | TRBV9 | CASSVSGGTNEKLFF | TGTGCCAGCAGCGTATCCGGGGGAACTAATGAAAAACTGTTTTTT
TRBJ2-7 | NA | once | TRBV28 | CASSPRRNGGYEQYF | TGTGCCAGCAGCCCCCGGAGGAACGGTGGATACGAGCAGTACTTC
TRBJ2-3 | NA | once | TRBV7-9 | CASSQGGKRTDTQYF | TGTGCCAGCAGCCAAGGGGGGAAGCGGACAGATACGCAGTATTTT
TRBJ1-1 | NA | NA | TRBV18 | CASGRGSSSTSEAFF | TGTGCCAGCGGGAGGGGATCCTCGTCAACCTCGGAGGCTTTCTTT
TRBJ2-3 | TRBD2 | many | TRBV5-4 | CASSRRLAGETDTQYF | TGTGCCAGCAGCCGGAGACTAGCGGGGGAAACAGATACGCAGTATTTT
TRBJ2-3 | TRBD2 | once | TRBV7-9 | CASSPQREWAPDTQYF | TGTGCCAGCAGCCCCCAGCGGGAGTGGGCCCCAGATACGCAGTATTTT
TRBJ2-2 | NA | NA | TRBV11-2 | CASSWGRGPNTGELFF | TGTGCCAGCAGCTGGGGCCGCGGACCGAACACCGGGGAGCTGTTTTTT
TRBJ1-2 | TRBD1 | few | TRBV6-5 | CASRPGQGVYGYTF | TGTGCCAGCAGGCCGGGACAGGGGGTCTATGGCTACACCTTC
TRBJ1-2 | TRBD1 | NA | TRBV5-1 | CASSPDRALFGYTF | TGCGCCAGCAGCCCGGACAGGGCCCTGTTCGGCTACACCTTC
TRBJ2-5 | NA | NA | TRBV10-2 | CASSGDFNRETQYF | TGCGCCAGCAGTGGGGACTTCAATCGAGAGACCCAGTACTTC
TRBJ1-3 | NA | NA | TRBV2 | CASSEKGPGNTIYF | TGTGCCAGCAGTGAAAAAGGGCCTGGAAACACCATATATTTT
TRBJ2-7 | TRBD1 | NA | TRBV5-6 | CASSDRDREYEQYF | TGTGCCAGCAGCGACCGGGACAGGGAATACGAGCAGTACTTC
TRBJ1-1 | NA | NA | TRBV28 | CASSLETENTEAFF | TGTGCCAGCAGTTTAGAGACGGAAAACACTGAAGCTTTCTTT
TRBJ1-6 | TRBD1 | NA | TRBV18 | CASSPTRGESPLHF | TGTGCCAGCTCACCAACCAGGGGGGAGTCACCCCTCCACTTT
TRBJ2-1 | NA | NA | TRBV4-2 | CASSPDWAYYNEQFF | TGTGCCAGCAGCCCGGACTGGGCTTACTACAATGAGCAGTTCTTC
TRBJ2-7 | NA | NA | TRBV23-1 | CASSRLIIQHYEQYF | TGCGCCAGCAGTCGCTTGATAATACAGCACTACGAGCAGTACTTC
TRBJ1-5 | NA | NA | TRBV30 | CAWSFRGRVGQPQHF | TGTGCCTGGAGTTTCCGGGGCCGCGTAGGGCAGCCCCAGCATTTT
TRBJ2-2 | TRBD2 | NA | TRBV11-3 | CASSSLGLAGNTGELFF | TGTGCCAGCAGCTCACTAGGACTAGCGGGGAACACCGGGGAGCTGTTTTTT
TRBJ2-7 | NA | once | TRBV7-8 | CASSLAEAKAYEQYF | TGTGCCAGCAGCTTAGCGGAGGCTAAGGCCTACGAGCAGTACTTC
TRBJ1-1 | TRBD1 | NA | TRBV19 | CASSGTANTEAFF | TGTGCCAGTTCTGGGACAGCGAACACTGAAGCTTTCTTT
TRBJ2-7 | TRBD1 | once | TRBV6-1 | CASSIRGYEQYF | TGTGCCAGCAGTATCAGGGGGTACGAGCAGTACTTC
TRBJ2-7 | TRBD1 | many | TRBV29-1 | CSVRQGTGGSYEQYF | TGCAGCGTACGACAAGGGACAGGGGGGAGCTACGAGCAGTACTTC
TRBJ2-1 | NA | NA | TRBV28 | CASTRGAGNEQFF | TGTGCCAGCACCAGAGGGGCAGGCAATGAGCAGTTCTTC
TRBJ2-7 | NA | NA | TRBV27 | CASSETWGANGEQYF | TGTGCCAGCAGTGAAACGTGGGGGGCAAATGGCGAGCAGTACTTC
TRBJ2-1 | NA | NA | TRBV20-1 | CSASGGEQFF | TGCAGTGCTAGTGGTGGTGAGCAGTTCTTC
TRBJ2-5 | TRBD1 | once | TRBV27 | CASSLRGHKLEGQETQYF | TGTGCCAGCAGTTTAAGGGGGCATAAACTAGAGGGGCAAGAGACCCAGTACTTC
TRBJ1-6 | TRBD1 | NA | TRBV5-1 | CASSPGTGDNSPLHF | TGCGCCAGCAGCCCCGGGACAGGGGATAATTCACCCCTCCACTTT
TRBJ2-7 | NA | NA | TRBV5-4 | CASSLQERYEQYF | TGTGCCAGCAGCTTACAGGAACGTTACGAGCAGTACTTC
TRBJ1-1 | TRBD1 | once | TRBV5-1 | CASSKGAPSEAFF | TGCGCCAGCAGCAAGGGGGCCCCCAGTGAAGCTTTCTTT
TRBJ2-3 | NA | NA | TRBV5-1 | CASSLVGGSSTDTQYF | TGCGCCAGCAGCTTGGTAGGTGGATCTAGCACAGATACGCAGTATTTT
TRBJ1-1 | NA | few | TRBV7-3 | CASSLTEHTEAFF | TGTGCCAGCAGCTTGACGGAGCACACTGAAGCTTTCTTT
TRBJ1-5 | TRBD1 | NA | TRBV29-1 | CSVGDGQGYQPQHF | TGCAGCGTTGGTGACGGACAGGGATATCAGCCCCAGCATTTT
TRBJ1-1 | NA | NA | TRBV6-1 | CASSKPQGPLTEAFF | TGTGCCAGCAGTAAACCACAGGGACCCCTCACTGAAGCTTTCTTT